This T cell receptor beta chain was sequenced during a study of blood T cell repertoires in COVID-19. About the study: From T cells, B-cell-depleted T cells, or PBMCs came the material, which was cDNA or gDNA.

Followed longitudinally, the Seattle patients had been enrolled during active infection. Clones were sequenced by immunoSEQ multiplex PCR, and TCRdb holds only the in-frame ones, with some missing. The profile shows around 61,000 clones, approximately 89% of them singletons. The germline CDR1 and CDR2 sequences are LGHDT and YNNKEL (reference sequence). This CDR3 spans 15 amino acids. The V gene lost 0 bases and the J gene lost 4 bases, with 12 bases spanning the gap. Sequencing was done on a sample of peripheral blood. The TCR comes from a woman aged 60 to 75 with COVID-19, enrolled during active disease. V is TRBV3-1 (or the pseudogene TRBV3-2) and J is TRBJ2-5, with a possible D match to TRBD1 (5 bases). CDR3 sequence (DNA): TGTGCCAGCAGCCAAGACAGGGTATCTAGAGAGACCCAGTACTTC. It is translated as CASSQDRVSRETQYF.